Sequencing of this TCR beta chain was carried out in a study of blood T cell repertoires in COVID-19 (dated by TCRdb to the early 2020s). The study in broad terms: Samples from collaborators originated in the United States, Italy and Spain and spanned both the acute and convalescent phases of COVID-19. The material from the prospective study consisted of cDNA or gDNA derived from T cells, B-cell-depleted T cells, or PBMCs. Deeply sampled blood TCRbeta repertoires from subjects exposed to, actively infected with, or recovered from COVID-19 were included in the dataset. The repertoires were released in a freely available public database intended as a resource for research on the immune response to SARS-CoV-2. The samples were drawn from two sources: the first 160 participants of the ongoing ImmuneRACE study, and 1,200 or so subjects contributed by 6 global collaborators. A de-identified subject ID, COVID-19 status, age in years and sex were almost always included in the sample metadata. HLA class I and class II types, where available, came from metadata supplied by the sample provider rather than from assay-based typing. Points the paper makes about the study in general: Clinical and demographic metadata were provided uncurated, with the amount varying by source and participant.

Whole blood was collected in K2EDTA tubes by collaborating institutions according to the institutions' own protocols. For TCRbeta analysis, collaborators shipped samples as frozen whole blood, isolated PBMCs, or DNA extracted from either of those sample types. As to this clone: Its specific antigen is unknown. The sample holds no much larger clone one base away, and base qualities are not on file.

The cysteine opens and the phenylalanine closes a CDR3 of 15 amino acids. Of the read, only the CDR3 DNA is kept; its 45 bases are in frame from base 1. CDR1 and CDR2, per the germline V gene (reference sequence), are LNHDA and SQIVND. Germline trimming: 7 bases from V, 1 base from J; junction bases outside gene matches: 6. TCRbeta CDR3 regions were amplified from genomic DNA using the immunoSEQ Assay, a bias-controlled multiplex PCR. On the study's bioinformatics: The number of nucleated cells in each sample was estimated from the amplification of reference gene primers within the assay. Sequence reads were collapsed and filtered to measure the absolute abundance of every unique TCRbeta CDR3 rearrangement. For each sample, productive Simpson clonality was calculated by taking the square root of Simpson's diversity index across productive rearrangements. The source is immuneACCESS, and TCRdb retained only in-frame sequences with V and J called. Part of the clones is not carried over; for the studies checked, unresolved V genes explain less than half of this, and the remainder is unexplained. The D gene and trimming were derived from the DNA, and the V and J assignments and clone size from that table. A total of 70,000 or so clones appear in this sample, more than 75% of them only once. The leading ten clones occupy around 1.6% of the sample.

The source of this sequence is a man between 50 and 59 years old with acute or convalescent COVID-19. The V and J segments used are TRBV19 and TRBJ1-1, and TRBD1 aligns with 10 junction nucleotides. The sequencing input was peripheral blood. The bases are TGTGCCAGTAAACCTCGACAGGGGGCGAACACTGAAGCTTTCTTT. The resulting protein is CASKPRQGANTEAFF.